Listed below are T cell receptor beta chains from one sample, sequenced in a study of blood T cells in healthy people across ages. One entry per CDR3 protein, called by TCRdb with MiXCR from the 5' RACE reads. The sample includes over 950,000 distinct CDR3 sequences, 30% to 40% of them seen just once. The sequencing sample was made of blood. All receptors come from a man in his late teens or twenties in good health. Each CDR3 is given with its conserved first and last residue. D genes are given only for firm matches. Not every row has a clone size; where given, it reads once, few, many or a size class.

-	TRBV13	15	-	TRBJ2-1	CASSLAGASFKEQFF	TGTGCCAGCAGCTTGGCGGGGGCGTCATTCAAGGAGCAGTTCTTC
TRBD2	TRBV7-9	13	-	TRBJ2-1	CASTGLADNEQFF	TGTGCCAGCACGGGACTAGCGGACAATGAGCAGTTCTTC
-	TRBV12-3/TRBV12-4	12	-	TRBJ2-5	CASSRDRNEQYF	TGTGCCAGCAGTCGCGACAGAAATGAGCAGTACTTC
-	TRBV6-5	14	-	TRBJ1-5	CASSYSGRNQPQHF	TGTGCCAGCAGTTACTCTGGCCGGAATCAGCCCCAGCATTTT
-	TRBV6-1	13	many	TRBJ2-5	CASTFSGGQAQYF	TGTGCCAGCACCTTTAGCGGGGGACAGGCCCAGTACTTC
-	TRBV7-2	13	few	TRBJ2-1	CASSFLVGNEQFF	TGTGCCAGCAGCTTTCTGGTAGGCAATGAGCAGTTCTTC
-	TRBV5-1	16	-	TRBJ1-2	CTSSRGTGTGNYGYTF	TGCACCAGCAGCCGGGGCACCGGGACGGGAAACTATGGCTACACCTTC
-	TRBV12-3/TRBV12-4	14	-	TRBJ2-7	CASSPGSASYEQYF	TGTGCCAGCAGTCCCGGTTCGGCCTCCTACGAGCAGTACTTC
-	TRBV7-2	15	-	TRBJ1-6	CASSPPTGQSSPLHF	TGTGCCAGCAGCCCCCCCACAGGACAATCATCGCCCCTCCACTTT
-	TRBV27	14	many	TRBJ2-7	CASSLRLGSYEQYF	TGTGCCAGCAGTCTTCGACTAGGATCCTACGAGCAGTACTTC
-	TRBV10-3	13	-	TRBJ2-5	CAISSGIQETQYF	TGTGCCATCAGTTCCGGAATCCAAGAGACCCAGTACTTC
TRBD1	TRBV7-2	16	-	TRBJ1-3	CASTKTGGTSGNTIYF	TGTGCCAGCACAAAGACAGGGGGCACTTCTGGAAACACCATATATTTT
-	TRBV29-1	15	-	TRBJ2-1	CSVVYLVTGYNKQFF	TGCAGCGTTGTATACTTGGTGACCGGCTACAATAAGCAGTTCTTC
-	TRBV20-1	13	-	TRBJ1-2	CSAPTGVNYDYTF	TGCAGTGCCCCGACGGGAGTTAACTATGACTACACCTTC
-	TRBV6-2/TRBV6-3	17	-	TRBJ1-1	CASTTGGGHSLNTEAFF	TGTGCCAGCACCACCGGGGGGGGACATAGCCTGAACACTGAAGCTTTCTTT
-	TRBV6-6	14	few	TRBJ2-3	CASSYSKGADTQYF	TGTGCCAGCAGTTACTCGAAGGGGGCAGATACGCAGTATTTT
TRBD1	TRBV6-5	15	-	TRBJ2-5	CASMRTGGKPETQYF	TGTGCCAGCATGAGGACAGGGGGGAAACCAGAGACCCAGTACTTC
-	TRBV5-6	16	few	TRBJ1-5	CASSRGTMKSNQPQHF	TGTGCCAGCAGTCGCGGGACGATGAAGAGCAATCAGCCCCAGCATTTT
TRBD1	TRBV12-3/TRBV12-4	15	-	TRBJ1-6	CASSYGTGASSPLHF	TGTGCCAGCAGCTACGGGACAGGGGCGAGTTCACCCCTCCACTTT
-	TRBV6-1	13	few	TRBJ2-3	CASKGVPGNTQYF	TGTGCCAGCAAGGGGGTTCCGGGGAATACGCAGTATTTT
-	TRBV11-2	13	few	TRBJ2-3	CASSVTETDTQYF	TGTGCCAGCAGCGTAACGGAGACAGATACGCAGTATTTT
-	TRBV7-2	15	few	TRBJ1-4	CASSLRGYQNEKLFF	TGTGCCAGCAGCTTAAGGGGATATCAAAATGAAAAACTGTTTTTT
-	TRBV9	13	many	TRBJ2-5	CASSVGAGETQYF	TGTGCCAGCAGCGTAGGGGCCGGAGAGACCCAGTACTTC
-	TRBV5-6	14	-	TRBJ1-1	CASSPPLKNTEAFF	TGTGCCAGCAGCCCCCCCTTGAAGAACACTGAAGCTTTCTTT
-	TRBV5-1	15	few	TRBJ1-2	CASSSNPETVYGYTF	TGCGCCAGCAGCTCAAACCCCGAGACAGTCTATGGCTACACCTTC
-	TRBV18	15	once	TRBJ1-3	CASSPVRQSGNTIYF	TGTGCCAGCTCACCGGTACGGCAATCTGGAAACACCATATATTTT
TRBD2	TRBV6-6	17	few	TRBJ2-3	CASSQLAFSGGTDTQYF	TGTGCCAGCAGTCAGCTTGCTTTTAGCGGGGGGACAGATACGCAGTATTTT
-	TRBV3-1	18	-	TRBJ2-3	CASSQDLQGGWRGDTQYF	TGTGCCAGCAGCCAAGATCTTCAGGGGGGGTGGAGAGGAGATACGCAGTATTTT
-	TRBV25-1	14	-	TRBJ1-4	CASSESGVKEKLFF	TGTGCCAGCAGTGAATCGGGGGTCAAGGAAAAACTGTTTTTT
-	TRBV6-1	14	-	TRBJ1-1	CASSERQVDTEAFF	TGTGCCAGCAGTGAACGACAGGTGGACACTGAAGCTTTCTTT
-	TRBV29-1	14	-	TRBJ2-7	CSVQLRGSYNGQYF	TGCAGCGTTCAACTTCGGGGCTCCTACAATGGGCAGTACTTC
TRBD1	TRBV24-1	14	few	TRBJ1-1	CATRQTGIDTEAFF	TGTGCCACCAGACAGACAGGGATCGACACTGAAGCTTTCTTT